The present T cell receptor beta chain was sequenced within a study of response to subunit inactivated influenza vaccine. In germline, CDR1 is DFQATT, CDR2 SNEGSKA (reference sequence). This CDR3 comprises 12 residues. The V gene lost 3 bases and the J gene lost 0 bases, with 5 bases spanning the gap. TCRdb redid the calling of the RT-PCR reads with MiXCR, one entry per CDR3 protein. The sample shows around 490,000 distinct CDR3 sequences, 7.6% of them seen only once. Study-wide results and caveats: Each seasonal influenza vaccination, the authors suggested, recruits few new T cells.

This clonotype was picked up a small number of times. Its antigen is as yet unknown. The specimen comprised PBMCs from blood, sampled less than 30 months after vaccination. The sequence came from a man aged 45-69 years who received an inactivated influenza vaccine. The V and J genes are TRBV20-1 and TRBJ1-2; D ambiguous. CDR3 protein: CSASGSNYGYTF. The CDR3 DNA reads as TGCAGTGCTAGCGGCTCTAACTATGGCTACACCTTC.